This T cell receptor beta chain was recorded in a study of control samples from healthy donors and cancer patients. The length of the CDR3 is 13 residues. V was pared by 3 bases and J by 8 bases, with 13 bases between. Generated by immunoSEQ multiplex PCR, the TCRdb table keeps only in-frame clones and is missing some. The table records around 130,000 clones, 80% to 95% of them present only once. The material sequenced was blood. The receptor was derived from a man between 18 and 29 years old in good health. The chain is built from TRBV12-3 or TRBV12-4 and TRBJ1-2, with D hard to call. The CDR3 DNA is TGTGCCAGCAGTTTTATTACTTCGGAAGGCTACACCTTC. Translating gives CASSFITSEGYTF.